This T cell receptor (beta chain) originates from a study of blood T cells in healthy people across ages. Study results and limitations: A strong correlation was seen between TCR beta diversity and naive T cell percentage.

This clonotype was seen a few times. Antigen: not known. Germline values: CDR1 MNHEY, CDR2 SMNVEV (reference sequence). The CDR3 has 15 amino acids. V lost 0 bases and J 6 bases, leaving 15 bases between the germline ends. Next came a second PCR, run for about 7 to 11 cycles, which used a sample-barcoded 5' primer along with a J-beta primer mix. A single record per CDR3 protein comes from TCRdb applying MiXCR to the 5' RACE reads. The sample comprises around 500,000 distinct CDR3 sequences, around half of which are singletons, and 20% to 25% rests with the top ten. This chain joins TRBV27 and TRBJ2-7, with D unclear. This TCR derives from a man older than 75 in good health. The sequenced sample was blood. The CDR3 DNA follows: TGTGCCAGCAGTTTATCGGCCCGCGCTCTTCGCGAGCAGTACTTC. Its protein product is CASSLSARALREQYF.